This T cell receptor beta chain is from a study of human T cells and chemical hapten exposure (dated by TCRdb to the early 2020s). In the study overall: Libraries were combined into a pool for sequencing, and differences in TCR yield between samples came mainly from small differences in library volumes within the pool. The study tracked peripheral blood TCR repertoire changes in vivo during primary and secondary sensitization to the hapten diphenylcyclopropenone (DPC) in alopecia patients. Both TCR alpha and TCR beta chains were sequenced from each blood RNA sample. Points the paper makes about the study in general: DPC sensitization did not change how many TCRs were above 1 in 1000 frequency, and no evidence was found of alterations in global repertoire structure. Repeated subsampling changed both the strength of the expansion versus patch-test correlation and the threshold at which the correlation became significant.

The CDR3 spans 14 residues, from the cysteine through the phenylalanine. Only the CDR3 region is kept as DNA, spanning 42 bases read in frame from base 1. Deletion took 6 bases off V and 7 bases off J, with a span of 13 bases between the germline ends. The germline V gene sets CDR1 to SGHAT and CDR2 to FQNNGV. About this clonotype itself: Its antigen is still unknown. One base away there is no much larger clone; base qualities are not given.

Total RNA was isolated from unfractionated whole blood collected in Tempus Blood RNA tubes. Roughly 5 healthy volunteers acted as controls for TCR sequencing and had blood drawn at day 0, 2 weeks and 6 weeks. The library was obtained by 5' RACE. Sequencing used an Illumina MiSeq. During library preparation, unique molecular identifiers were attached to individual cDNA molecules so that TCRs could be counted quantitatively and reproducibly. The study's processing was this. Samples had a median of about 96,000 TCRs, with a range from about 23,224 to 750,000. The Decombinator software suite was used to annotate the V, J and CDR3 of the TCR reads. Every sample was subsampled to the same number of TCRs (28,000) for the PS versus PT1 abundance plots. TCRs were defined as expanded if absent before sensitization and observed at least eight times at the 2-week time point. Using fastp trimming at Q25 and MiXCR clonotype assembly, TCRdb reanalyzed the public sequencing data and kept in-frame beta chains. CDR3 protein sequences are deduplicated, and each keeps its most common genes and DNA. The V and J calls and clone size come from TCRdb's table, not from the authors' own analysis. The sample table records tens of thousands of distinct CDR3 sequences; 15% to 20% of these occur just once. Clones ranked in the top ten supply around 6.8% of the sample.

The sequence derives from a female donor in good health. The rearrangement joined TRBV11-2 to TRBJ1-6; the D segment could be TRBD1, given 6 matching bases. In nucleotide form, the sequence is TGTGCCAGCAGTACAGGGACGCAGAATTCACCCCTCCACTTT. Translated, it gives CASSTGTQNSPLHF.